These 27 T cell receptor beta chains originate from one sample sequenced in a study of T-cell reconstitution after alpha-beta-depleted transplantation in children. Construction of the TCRbeta library involved unique molecular identifiers. TCRdb independently ran MiXCR on the PCR reads; one entry per CDR3 protein. The sample holds some 530,000 distinct CDR3 sequences, around 12% seen once. The material was PBMCs from the stem cell graft donor, obtained from the stem cell graft. These receptors were collected from a human donor who donated a stem cell graft to a child with combined immunodeficiency.

The rearrangement uses TRBV12-3 or TRBV12-4 and TRBJ2-1; maybe TRBD2 (7 bases). The germline V and J ends were trimmed by 11 bases and 5 bases, with 22 bases remaining between them. The CDR3 totals 15 residues. The CDR3 here is CACRGGVDLNNEQFF. In DNA form, the CDR3 reads TGTGCCTGCCGAGGGGGGGTGGACTTAAACAATGAGCAGTTCTTC.

The chain is built from TRBV12-3 or TRBV12-4 and TRBJ2-7, with D tentatively TRBD2 (7 bases). The length of the CDR3 is 12 residues. V was shortened by 10 bases and J by 2 bases, with 12 bases between the two germline ends. This CDR3 reads CAIGGAPYEQYF. The CDR3 DNA is TGTGCCATTGGGGGGGCTCCCTACGAGCAGTACTTC.

This clonotype was seen ten or more times. The chain employs TRBV14 and TRBJ2-1; tentatively, D is TRBD2 (5 bases). The CDR3 runs to 16 residues. Trimming shortened V by 5 bases and J by 1 base, and 15 bases separated the two germline ends. Germline V lookup: CDR1 SGHDN, CDR2 FVKESK. DNA for the CDR3: TGTGCCAGCAGCAGAAAAAGGACTGGTTCCTACAATGAGCAGTTCTTC. Its protein product is CASSRKRTGSYNEQFF.

The sample holds a few counts of this clonotype. The chain carries TRBV29-1 and TRBJ2-7, with TRBD1 identical over 8 bases. J was trimmed by 3 bases and V by 4 bases; bases with no gene match: 8. The CDR3 totals 14 residues. The germline V gene encodes CDR1 SQVTM and CDR2 ANQGSEA. Here the CDR3 DNA reads TGCAGCGTTGTAGTTGAACAGGGGGTCTACGAGCAGTACTTC. Protein product: CSVVVEQGVYEQYF.

This clonotype was observed at least ten times. This chain links TRBV7-9 with TRBJ2-3; D remains ambiguous. V was cut by 6 bases and J by 0 bases, with 16 bases left in between. This CDR3 spans 16 amino acids. Germline values: CDR1 SEHNR, CDR2 FQNEAQ (reference sequence). CDR3 in DNA: TGTGCCAGCAGACCCAGCTTCTCTCCTAGCACAGATACGCAGTATTTT. This sequence encodes CASRPSFSPSTDTQYF.

In its sample, this clonotype was seen a few times. This chain links TRBV5-1 with TRBJ2-5, with D perhaps matching TRBD1 or TRBD2 (6 bases each). Germline V gives CDR1 SGHRS, CDR2 YFSETQ. The CDR3 is 16 residues long. With 0 bases removed from V and 4 bases from J, the gap between germline ends came to 16 bases. CDR3 coding DNA: TGCGCCAGCAGCTTGGTCCCCGGGGGCGAGGGAGAGACCCAGTACTTC. Its translation: CASSLVPGGEGETQYF. Full variable domain (remainder filled in from reference TRBV5-1 and TRBJ2-5): KAGVTQTPRYLIKTRGQQVTLSCSPISGHRSVSWYQQTPGQGLQFLFEYFSETQRNKGNFPGRFSGRQFSNSRSEMNVSTLELGDSALYLCASSLVPGGEGETQYFGPGTRLLVL.

The rearrangement links TRBV27 to TRBJ2-1; 8 bases match TRBD2. V dropped 6 bases and J dropped 7; count of bases not matched to a gene: 11. CDR3 length equals 15 residues. The V gene's germline CDR1 is MNHEY and CDR2 SMNVEV (reference sequence). The CDR3: CASRPLSGRGNEQFF. The DNA for the CDR3 is TGTGCCAGCAGGCCTTTGAGCGGGAGAGGGAATGAGCAGTTCTTC.

The chain carries TRBV29-1 and TRBJ2-5; D is ambiguous. Trimming took off 6 bases at V and 4 bases at J, with 15 bases between the two ends. The CDR3 has 13 residues. The germline gives CDR1 SQVTM, CDR2 ANQGSEA. The CDR3 spells CSVVSSLRETQYF. The CDR3 region has the DNA TGCAGCGTGGTCAGTTCCCTACGAGAGACCCAGTACTTC.

This clonotype was detected ten times or more. The chain carries TRBV5-1 and TRBJ2-1; 7 bases agree with TRBD1. With V trimmed by 3 bases and J by 4 bases, 7 bases remained unmatched. Germline CDR1 SGHRS, CDR2 YFSETQ. CDR3 length equals 15 residues. CDR3 in amino acids: CASSSATGIYNEQFF. In DNA form, the CDR3 reads TGCGCCAGCAGCTCAGCGACAGGGATTTACAATGAGCAGTTCTTC.

This chain joins TRBV7-2 and TRBJ2-1; TRBD2 matches at 9 bases. Per germline, CDR1 SGHTA and CDR2 FQGNSA. The CDR3 has 17 residues. V dropped 6 bases and J dropped 0; count of bases not matched to a gene: 9. The CDR3, as DNA: TGTGCCAGCAGTGTGGCGGGAGGGAGTGGCTCCTACAATGAGCAGTTCTTC. This codes for CASSVAGGSGSYNEQFF.

The CDR3 loop is CSVAGSYYGYTF. The CDR3 DNA follows: TGCAGCGTTGCGGGCAGCTACTATGGCTACACCTTC. The V call is TRBV29-1, the J call TRBJ1-2; no clear D gene. Germline CDR1 is SQVTM and CDR2 is ANQGSEA. The CDR3 loop spans 12 amino acids. The V end was cut by 4 bases, the J end by 3 bases, with 9 bases between.

This clonotype turned up a few times. The chain combines TRBV12-3 or TRBV12-4 with TRBJ2-2; the match to TRBD2 covers 7 bases. The trim removed 3 bases at V and 4 bases at J, leaving 2 bases unmatched. The CDR3 is 14 residues long. Here the CDR3 DNA reads TGTGCCAGCAGTTTCACGGGGGGCACCGGGGAGCTGTTTTTT. Translating it yields CASSFTGGTGELFF.

The table lists this clonotype with a few counts. CDR3 sequence (DNA): TGTGCCAGCAGTTCCATTGCGGGAGGGCCCCTCGGTGAGCAGTTCTTC. Translated: CASSSIAGGPLGEQFF. This chain uses TRBV28 with TRBJ2-1; 9 bases are shared with TRBD2. Trimming cost V 4 bases and J 9 bases; bases outside gene matches: 13. Germline values: CDR1 MDHEN, CDR2 SYDVKM. The CDR3 length is 16 residues.

A few counts support this clonotype. V and J are TRBV27 and TRBJ2-7; 10 nucleotides align to TRBD2. Germline CDR1 MNHEY, CDR2 SMNVEV (reference sequence). V lost 3 bases to trimming and J lost 3 bases; unmatched junction nucleotides: 8. The CDR3 consists of 16 residues. CDR3 in DNA: TGTGCCAGCAGTTTTGTGGCTAGCGGGAGCGACTACGAGCAGTACTTC. Its protein is CASSFVASGSDYEQYF.

This clonotype came up a few times. The chain combines TRBV20-1 with TRBJ2-1; the D is unclear. CDR3 length equals 13 residues. Germline V gives CDR1 DFQATT, CDR2 SNEGSKA (reference sequence). V lost 0 bases and J lost 9, with 12 bases in between. This chain's CDR3 is CSAREGWTFEQFF. The CDR3 DNA reads TGCAGTGCTAGAGAGGGCTGGACCTTTGAGCAGTTCTTC.

The sample holds a few counts of this clonotype. The chain combines TRBV5-6 with TRBJ2-6, with TRBD2 as a possible D gene (6 bases). The CDR3 consists of 21 residues. Germline assignment: CDR1 SGHDT and CDR2 YYEEEE. V was trimmed by 0 bases and J by 0 bases, leaving 22 bases between them. CDR3 sequence reads: CASSLGKGFAGSTSGANVLTF. CDR3 DNA sequence: TGTGCCAGCAGCTTGGGGAAGGGCTTCGCGGGATCGACCTCTGGGGCCAACGTCCTGACTTTC.

This clonotype was observed many times. V usage is TRBV6-5 and J usage is TRBJ2-7; no clear D gene. The germline CDR1 and CDR2 sequences are MNHEY and SVGAGI. The CDR3 spans 13 residues. Trimming took off 0 bases at V and 4 bases at J, with 7 bases between the two ends. The CDR3 region is CASSYSASYEQYF. In DNA, the CDR3 is TGTGCCAGCAGTTACTCCGCGTCGTACGAGCAGTACTTC.

The table lists this clonotype with a few counts. The chain has TRBV12-3 or TRBV12-4 and TRBJ2-7; 8 bases match TRBD1. Losses at the gene ends were 4 bases for V and 6 bases for J; bases not matched to a gene: 8. The length of the CDR3 is 14 residues. CDR3 sequence reads: CASSWTGPSSEQYF. In DNA, the CDR3 is TGTGCCAGCAGTTGGACAGGGCCATCGAGCGAGCAGTACTTC.

This clonotype was recorded a few times. The chain links TRBV2 to TRBJ2-1; TRBD2 agrees at 7 bases. The germline CDR1 and CDR2 sequences are SNHLY and FYNNEI. The V segment lost 2 bases and the J segment 9 bases; nucleotides outside the gene matches: 10. CDR3 length: 15 amino acids. CDR3 DNA sequence: TGTGCCAGCAGTGAATATGGCGGGAGTTTCAGTGAGCAGTTCTTC. It translates to CASSEYGGSFSEQFF.

The chain uses TRBV7-6 and TRBJ2-7, with 10 bases matching TRBD1. Germline lookup yields CDR1 SGHVS and CDR2 FNYEAQ. J was trimmed by 1 base and V by 5 bases; bases with no gene match: 5. The CDR3 runs to 15 residues. CDR3 protein: CASSPGTGDSYEQYF. The CDR3, as DNA: TGTGCCAGCAGCCCAGGGACAGGGGATTCCTACGAGCAGTACTTC.

This chain joins TRBV3-1 and TRBJ2-2; D uncertain. Trimming removed 1 base at V and 8 bases at J, with 14 bases between. The germline gives CDR1 LGHDT, CDR2 YNNKEL (reference sequence). The CDR3 has 15 amino acids. CDR3 nucleotide sequence: TGTGCCAGCAGCCAAGTATTAGGGTCGACTGGGGAGCTGTTTTTT. The encoded protein is CASSQVLGSTGELFF.

This clonotype has ten or more counts. The chain has TRBV21-1 and TRBJ2-1; the table's D call TRBD1 went unverified against the DNA. TRBV21-1 is labeled a pseudogene. The CDR3 totals 13 residues. The CDR3 here is CASSSGQYNEQFF. The CDR3 bases are TGTGCCAGCAGCAGCGGACAGTACAATGAGCAGTTCTTC.

This clonotype was counted a few times. The chain uses TRBV18 and TRBJ2-3, with D tentatively TRBD1 (6 bases). The CDR3 runs to 16 residues. V was trimmed by 0 bases and J by 0 bases, leaving 10 bases between them. CDR1 and CDR2 (germline): KGHSH, LQKENI. CDR3 nucleotide sequence: TGTGCCAGCTCACCACCCCAGGGGCAAAGCACAGATACGCAGTATTTT. Encoded protein: CASSPPQGQSTDTQYF.

The chain is built from TRBV12-3 or TRBV12-4 and TRBJ2-2; D perhaps matches TRBD2 (5 bases). Trimming took 6 bases from V and 6 from J, leaving 14 bases between them. The CDR3 is 14 residues long. CDR3 DNA: TGTGCCAGCAGCTGGACCGGGGTATCCGGGGAGCTGTTTTTT. Translation gives CASSWTGVSGELFF.

The V and J genes are TRBV24-1 and TRBJ1-2; the D is unclear. Germline V CDR1 and CDR2: KGHDR, SFDVKD. CDR3 length: 14 residues. With 5 bases removed from V and 1 base from J, the gap between germline ends came to 10 bases. The DNA of the CDR3 is TGTGCCACCAGTGTCCCCGGGGTTAACTATGGCTACACCTTC. It translates to CATSVPGVNYGYTF.

This clonotype was picked up many times. Written as DNA, the CDR3 is TGCGCCAGCAGCCCATGGTTACAGAAAGATAACACTGAAGCTTTCTTT. This sequence encodes CASSPWLQKDNTEAFF. This chain joins TRBV5-1 and TRBJ1-1; no clear D gene. The CDR3 covers 16 residues. CDR1 and CDR2 (germline): SGHRS, YFSETQ. V was clipped by 4 bases and J by 2 bases, with 18 bases between them.

This clonotype was counted a single time. V and J are TRBV29-1 and TRBJ1-5; D unclear. The CDR3 runs 13 residues. The V gene's germline CDR1 is SQVTM and CDR2 ANQGSEA. The V gene lost 4 bases and the J gene lost 3 bases, with 10 bases spanning the gap. The CDR3 sequence: CSVGNGYNQPQHF. The CDR3 bases are TGCAGCGTTGGAAACGGTTACAATCAGCCCCAGCATTTT.